Each of the 32 T cell receptor beta chains below was sequenced from the same sample in a study of T cells in women clearing cervical HPV infection. The assay was immunoSEQ multiplex PCR, and TCRdb's table has in-frame clones only and misses some. The data include tens of thousands of clones; the top ten clones carry around 8%. Specimen: blood buffy coat. Source of these receptors: a woman between 18 and 75 years old with a cervical HPV16 infection that either progressed to CIN3+ or cleared (not recorded which).

The CDR3 region is CASSYLLYNEQFF. Partial CDR3 DNA: TGTGCCAGCAGTTACCTCCTTTACAATGAG. V is TRBV6-2 or TRBV6-3 and J is TRBJ2-1; unclear D gene. Read sequence stops 3 residues before the CDR3 end, and the germline J gene provides the missing end. The germline gives CDR1 MNHEY, CDR2 SVGEGT. V was trimmed by 2 bases and J by 4 bases, leaving 6 bases between them. CDR3 length: 13 residues.

Points on this clone: The DNA ends 3 residues before the CDR3 does, and the rest of the CDR3 is filled in from the germline J gene. The chain links TRBV11-2 to TRBJ2-3; maybe TRBD2 (7 bases). CDR3 size: 15 residues. Per the germline V gene, CDR1 is SGHAT and CDR2 is FQNNGV. With 4 bases removed from V and 0 bases from J, the gap between germline ends came to 11 bases. The CDR3 loop reads CASSSGGASTDTQYF. Incomplete CDR3 DNA: TGTGCCAGCAGCTCTGGGGGGGCTAGCACAGATACG. The full variable domain, completed using reference TRBV11-2 and TRBJ2-3, is EAGVAQSPRYKIIEKRQSVAFWCNPISGHATLYWYQQILGQGPKLLIQFQNNGVVDDSQLPKDRFSAERLKGVDSTLKIQPAKLEDSAVYLCASSSGGASTDTQYFGPGTRLTVL.

Regarding this clone: Read coverage stops 3 residues before the CDR3 terminus; the germline J gene supplies the remainder. The chain couples TRBV7-2 to TRBJ2-2; 8 bases are a match to TRBD1. The CDR3 is made up of 15 amino acids. Per the germline V gene, CDR1 is SGHTA and CDR2 is FQGNSA. CDR3 DNA (partial): TGTGCCAGCAGCTATCAGGGGGCCGGGAATGAAAAG. Amino acid sequence: CASSYQGAGNEK. The full CDR3 protein reads CASSYQGAGNEKLFF. Drawing the rest from reference TRBV7-2 and TRBJ2-2, the complete variable domain is GAGVSQSPSNKVTEKGKDVELRCDPISGHTALYWYRQSLGQGLEFLIYFQGNSAPDKSGLPSDRFSAERTGGSVSTLTIQRTQQEDSAVYLCASSYQGAGNEKLFFGEGSRLTVL.

Of note for this clone: The sequenced fragment ends 3 residues before the CDR3 boundary, so the rest is inferred from the germline J gene. The chain recombines TRBV19 with TRBJ2-1, with 8 bases that match TRBD2. Per germline, CDR1 LNHDA and CDR2 SQIVND (reference sequence). Trimming took 6 bases from V and 4 from J; bases not matched to a gene: 8. This CDR3 contains 15 residues. This CDR3 is CASSLGSGRYNEQFF. CDR3 bases read: TGTGCCAGTAGCTTGGGGAGCGGGAGATACAATGAG.

CDR3 bases read: TGTGCCTGGAGCCGGGTGGAGGTTATAGGTTCACCA. It yields the protein CAWSRVEVIGSP. The entire CDR3 reads CAWSRVEVIGSPLFF. The chain couples TRBV30 to TRBJ1-4; D not resolved. The read halts 3 residues ahead of the CDR3 end, with the missing end drawn from the germline J gene. CDR3 size: 15 residues. CDR1 and CDR2 (germline): GTSNPN, SVGIG (reference sequence).

In regard to this clone: Read data end 3 residues before the CDR3 end; the end is taken from the germline J gene. J is TRBJ1-2 and V is TRBV29-1; tentatively, D is TRBD1 (5 bases). This CDR3 region has 11 residues. CDR1 is SQVTM, CDR2 ANQGSEA, per germline. Trimming left V 3 bases short and J 3 bases short, with 5 bases between. CDR3 DNA (partial): TGCAGCGTTGACAGGGACTATGGC. It codes for CSVDRDYG. The whole CDR3 protein is CSVDRDYGYTF.

Turning to this clone: The read terminates 3 residues before the CDR3 end, so the remaining end is supplied by the germline J gene. The gene calls are TRBV20-1 and TRBJ2-3; 9 bases are shared with TRBD2. CDR1 is DFQATT, CDR2 SNEGSKA, per germline (reference sequence). This CDR3 spans 13 amino acids. V trimming: 1 base; J trimming: 8 bases; junction bases outside the gene matches: 4. CDR3: CSARGAGGVTQYF. The DNA read from the CDR3 is TGCAGTGCTAGAGGGGCGGGGGGGGTTACG.

Concerning this clone itself: The DNA ends 3 residues before the CDR3 does, and the rest of the CDR3 is filled in from the germline J gene. The chain combines TRBV19 with TRBJ2-1; a weak D match, TRBD1 (7 bases). V gave up 3 bases and J gave up 9 bases, with 18 bases separating them. CDR3 length: 15 residues. The germline V gene encodes CDR1 LNHDA and CDR2 SQIVND (reference sequence). The CDR3 protein is CASSIAYRGGSEQFF. The DNA read from the CDR3 is TGTGCCAGTAGTATCGCGTACAGGGGAGGCTCTGAG.

Concerning this clone: The read ends 3 residues before the CDR3 terminus; that terminus is restored from the germline J gene. This chain links TRBV5-1 with TRBJ2-1; maybe TRBD1 (5 bases). The CDR3 loop spans 14 amino acids. Germline V gives CDR1 SGHRS, CDR2 YFSETQ. Trimming removed 5 bases at V and 7 bases at J, with 16 bases between. CDR3 DNA, as far as it was read: TGCGCCAGCAGGTATGAAGGGGCTGGGAATGAG. This translates into CASRYEGAGNE. The CDR3 in its entirety is CASRYEGAGNEQFF.

As concerns this clone: The CDR3 end lies 3 residues beyond the end of the read and is filled in from the germline J gene. The chain recombines TRBV19 with TRBJ1-4; the match to TRBD1 covers 9 bases. The CDR3 totals 15 residues. Trimming removed 3 bases from V and 6 bases from J; junction bases left unmatched: 5. In germline, CDR1 is LNHDA, CDR2 SQIVND (reference sequence). The CDR3 protein is CASSIARTGDEKLFF. The CDR3 bases that were read are TGTGCCAGTAGTATTGCCCGGACAGGGGATGAAAAA. Looking up the rest from reference TRBV19 and TRBJ1-4 gives the full variable domain: DGGITQSPKYLFRKEGQNVTLSCEQNLNHDAMYWYRQDPGQGLRLIYYSQIVNDFQKGDIAEGYSVSREKKESFPLTVTSAQKNPTAFYLCASSIARTGDEKLFFGSGTQLSVL.

Note on this clone: The DNA ends 3 residues before the CDR3 does, and the rest of the CDR3 is filled in from the germline J gene. The V call is TRBV18, the J call TRBJ2-2; D possibly corresponds to TRBD2 (6 bases). Germline assignment: CDR1 KGHSH and CDR2 LQKENI. This CDR3 is 15 amino acids long. CDR3 sequence reads: CASSPIREANEKLFF. The part of the CDR3 DNA that was read is TGTGCCAGCTCACCAATCAGGGAGGCTAATGAAAAG.

The CDR3 region is CAWSPPGRGNQPQHF. The sequenced part of the CDR3 DNA is TGTGCCTGGAGTCCCCCAGGCAGGGGCAATCAGCCC. The chain has TRBV30 and TRBJ1-5; D is perhaps TRBD1 (5 bases). The CDR3 is cut off 3 residues early in the read; its end comes from the germline J gene. Germline-derived CDR1 and CDR2 are GTSNPN and SVGIG (reference sequence). Trimming shortened V by 2 bases and J by 2 bases, and 13 bases separated the two germline ends. The CDR3 loop spans 15 amino acids.

Remarks on this clone: Read coverage stops 3 residues before the CDR3 terminus; the germline J gene supplies the remainder. The J gene is TRBJ1-2, the V gene TRBV18; 8 bases map to TRBD1. This CDR3 comprises 18 residues. Per germline, CDR1 KGHSH and CDR2 LQKENI. The CDR3 sequence: CASSPPGRGPLAKNIYTF. CDR3 bases read: TGTGCCAGCTCACCACCGGGCAGGGGGCCACTAGCCAAAAACATC.

With regard to this clone: The sequence runs out 3 residues before the end of the CDR3; the remainder is reconstructed from the germline J gene. The chain joins TRBV5-1 to TRBJ1-2; perhaps TRBD1 as D (6 bases). Germline assignment: CDR1 SGHRS and CDR2 YFSETQ. The CDR3 totals 14 residues. The CDR3 protein is CASRFGGGQETYTF. The CDR3 bases that were read are TGCGCCAGCCGTTTTGGGGGGGGCCAAGAGACC.

CDR3: CASSLGQGMSGQPQYF. The CDR3 bases that were read are TGTGCCAGCAGTTTGGGACAGGGGATGAGCGGTCAGCCG. This chain uses TRBV2 with TRBJ2-3, with 10 positions matching TRBD1. The read comes to an end 3 residues before the CDR3 does, leaving the germline J gene to fill in the end. CDR3 length: 16 amino acids. Germline-derived CDR1 and CDR2 are SNHLY and FYNNEI.

A note on this clone: The CDR3 is cut off 3 residues early in the read; its end comes from the germline J gene. The J gene is TRBJ2-4, the V gene TRBV18; possible D gene TRBD1, 6 bases. CDR1 and CDR2 (germline): KGHSH, LQKENI. This CDR3 has 13 amino acids. CDR3 in amino acids: CASSPQGTDGQYF. The part of the CDR3 DNA that was read is TGTGCCAGCTCACCCCAGGGGACCGATGGT.

Concerning this clone: Sequencing ends 3 residues short of the CDR3 end; the germline J gene provides the rest. The rearrangement joins TRBV9 to TRBJ2-1; tentatively, D is TRBD1 (5 bases). Per the germline V gene, CDR1 is SGDLS and CDR2 is YYNGEE. This CDR3 has 15 residues. V gave up 3 bases and J gave up 1 base, with 11 bases separating them. The sequenced part of the CDR3 DNA is TGTGCCAGCAGCGCTAGGGGAACTTCCTACAATGAG. It is translated as CASSARGTSYNE. The complete CDR3 reads CASSARGTSYNEQFF.

Of note for this clone: The missing CDR3 end, 3 residues past where the read stops, is filled in from the germline J gene. The chain has TRBV20-1 and TRBJ2-1; D perhaps matches TRBD2 (6 bases). The length of the CDR3 is 13 residues. CDR1 is DFQATT and CDR2 is SNEGSKA in the germline V gene (reference sequence). The ends were cut back, 5 bases at V and 4 bases at J, with 12 bases in the middle. The CDR3 bases that were read are TGCAGTGCTGGGGACTTCGGGTACAATGAG. Translating gives CSAGDFGYNE. The CDR3 reads in full as CSAGDFGYNEQFF.

Notes on this clone: The read ends 3 residues shy of where the CDR3 ends; the end is completed using the germline J gene. The V and J genes are TRBV7-2 and TRBJ1-2, with 7 positions matching TRBD1. V shed 1 base, J shed 4 bases, and the junction held 3 bases outside the gene matches. Germline loops: CDR1 SGHTA, CDR2 FQGNSA. This CDR3 has 14 amino acids. The part of the CDR3 DNA that was read is TGTGCCAGCAGCTTAGGACAGGGAGGCTATGGC. This translates into CASSLGQGGYG. The entire CDR3 sequence reads CASSLGQGGYGYTF.

A remark on this clone: The read terminates 3 residues ahead of where the CDR3 ends, so the germline J gene completes it. V gene TRBV4-1 combines with J gene TRBJ2-3; TRBD2 matches 10 bases. After removal of 5 bases from V and 2 bases from J, the junction contained 13 bases not matched to a gene. CDR3 length: 18 residues. Germline CDR1 is MGHRA and CDR2 is YSYEKL. CDR3 bases read: TGCGCCAGCAGCTCTATGGCTAGCGGGAGAGATAACACAGATACG. Translation gives CASSSMASGRDNTDT. The whole CDR3 protein is CASSSMASGRDNTDTQYF.

Regarding this clone: The read ends 3 residues early relative to the CDR3; the germline J gene fills the gap. V gene TRBV7-9 combines with J gene TRBJ2-7, with D possibly being TRBD1 (7 bases). CDR1 and CDR2 (germline): SEHNR, FQNEAQ (reference sequence). Trimming took off 2 bases at V and 5 bases at J, with 16 bases between the two ends. This CDR3 is built from 15 residues. The CDR3 is CASSLTARGRHEQYF. The CDR3 bases that were read are TGTGCCAGCAGCTTAACGGCCAGGGGGAGGCACGAG.

Comment on this clone: The observed sequence ends 3 residues before the CDR3 terminus, with the missing tail filled in from the germline J gene. The V gene is TRBV4-2, the J gene TRBJ2-2, with a weak D call TRBD1 (6 bases). Germline V CDR1 and CDR2: LGHNA, YNFKEQ. This CDR3 has 14 residues. The sequenced CDR3 bases are TGTGCCAGCAGCCAAGGAGGGGGTAATGAAAAG. Residues: CASSQGGGNEK. The CDR3 reads in full as CASSQGGGNEKLFF.

About this clone itself: The sequence runs out 3 residues before the end of the CDR3; the remainder is reconstructed from the germline J gene. This chain connects TRBV2 to TRBJ1-2; TRBD1 aligns across 10 bases. This CDR3 has 16 residues. Germline assignment: CDR1 SNHLY and CDR2 FYNNEI. The sequenced CDR3 bases are TGTGCCAGCAGTGATGTAAGGACAGGGGGAGGGGAGACC. Translated, it gives CASSDVRTGGGET. The full-length CDR3 reads as CASSDVRTGGGETYTF. Full variable domain (rest looked up from reference TRBV2 and TRBJ1-2): EPEVTQTPSHQVTQMGQEVILRCVPISNHLYFYWYRQILGQKVEFLVSFYNNEISEKSEIFDDQFSVERPDGSNFTLKIRSTKLEDSAMYFCASSDVRTGGGETYTFGSGTRLTVV.

A remark on this clone: The read ends 3 residues early relative to the CDR3; the germline J gene fills the gap. This chain connects TRBV7-2 to TRBJ2-4; D may be TRBD1 (7 bases). The V gene's germline CDR1 is SGHTA and CDR2 FQGNSA. This CDR3 comprises 14 residues. The covered CDR3 bases are TGTGCCAGCAGCTTAGGACAGGGAGGCTATGGT. It encodes CASSLGQGGYG. The whole CDR3 sequence reads CASSLGQGGYGQYF.

With regard to this clone: From the germline J gene comes the end of the CDR3, since the read stops 3 residues before it. The chain uses TRBV5-1 and TRBJ2-7; TRBD1 agrees at 11 bases. Germline CDR1 is SGHRS and CDR2 is YFSETQ. The junction had 7 bases not matched to a gene; V was cut back by 5 bases and J by 3 bases. CDR3 size: 15 residues. The CDR3: CASRLGTGGFYEQYF. Partial CDR3 DNA: TGCGCCAGCAGACTCGGGACAGGGGGTTTCTACGAG. Supplemented by reference TRBV5-1 and TRBJ2-7, the full variable domain reads KAGVTQTPRYLIKTRGQQVTLSCSPISGHRSVSWYQQTPGQGLQFLFEYFSETQRNKGNFPGRFSGRQFSNSRSEMNVSTLELGDSALYLCASRLGTGGFYEQYFGPGTRLTVT.

With regard to this clone: Coverage ceases 3 residues before the CDR3 finishes, and the germline J gene fills in the end. The rearrangement uses TRBV6-1 and TRBJ1-2, with a tentative D call TRBD1 (6 bases). Germline V gene sequence: CDR1 MNHNS, CDR2 SASEGT. The CDR3 covers 12 residues. CDR3 amino acids: CASSEQGRGYTF. CDR3 DNA, as far as it was read: TGTGCCAGCAGTGAACAGGGGAGAGGC.

In regard to this clone: Sequencing ends 3 residues short of the CDR3 end; the germline J gene provides the rest. The gene calls are TRBV7-6 and TRBJ1-1; D remains unclear. The CDR3 spans 13 residues. Germline V gives CDR1 SGHVS, CDR2 FNYEAQ. Trimming removed 1 base from V and 1 base from J, with 4 bases in between. The sequenced CDR3 bases are TGTGCCAGCAGCTTAGATAGGAACACTGAA. Its protein product is CASSLDRNTE. The whole CDR3 region reads CASSLDRNTEAFF.

Remarks on this clone: The missing CDR3 end, 3 residues past where the read stops, is filled in from the germline J gene. This specimen includes other DNA sequences encoding the same CDR3. The genes are TRBV5-1 and TRBJ2-1; 7 nucleotides line up with TRBD2. The CDR3 is 16 amino acids. V shed 5 bases, J shed 0 bases, and the junction held 8 bases outside the gene matches. The germline gives CDR1 SGHRS, CDR2 YFSETQ. CDR3 in amino acids: CASSTFGGSSYNEQFF. Partial CDR3 DNA: TGCGCCAGCAGTACTTTCGGGGGGAGCTCCTACAATGAG.

A note on this clone: The read comes to an end 3 residues before the CDR3 does, leaving the germline J gene to fill in the end. The chain employs TRBV7-6 and TRBJ1-1; 8 positions agree with TRBD1. Germline V gene lookup returns CDR1 SGHVS and CDR2 FNYEAQ. Trimming at V came to 1 base and at J to 2 bases, leaving 9 bases not matched to a gene. The CDR3 has 17 amino acids. Partial CDR3 DNA: TGTGCCAGCAGCTTAGTCCTAGCAGGGGGCAGCAACACTGAA. It specifies CASSLVLAGGSNTE. The entire CDR3 sequence reads CASSLVLAGGSNTEAFF. Full variable domain (missing parts from reference TRBV7-6 and TRBJ1-1): GAGVSQSPRYKVTKRGQDVALRCDPISGHVSLYWYRQALGQGPEFLTYFNYEAQQDKSGLPNDRFSAERPEGSISTLTIQRTEQRDSAMYRCASSLVLAGGSNTEAFFGQGTRLTVV.

As concerns this clone: With the read ending 3 residues before the CDR3 end, the germline J gene is used to fill in that end. The gene calls are TRBV19 and TRBJ2-7; 8 bases align to TRBD1. The CDR3 extends over 16 amino acids. The V gene's germline CDR1 is LNHDA and CDR2 SQIVND (reference sequence). The V gene end was trimmed by 0 bases and the J gene end by 3 bases; junction bases not matched to a gene: 7. CDR3 DNA (partial): TGTGCCAGTAGTATAGATCCCGGGACAGGTTTCTACGAG. Its translation is CASSIDPGTGFYE. The complete CDR3 protein is CASSIDPGTGFYEQYF. The full variable domain, with the rest looked up from reference TRBV19 and TRBJ2-7, is DGGITQSPKYLFRKEGQNVTLSCEQNLNHDAMYWYRQDPGQGLRLIYYSQIVNDFQKGDIAEGYSVSREKKESFPLTVTSAQKNPTAFYLCASSIDPGTGFYEQYFGPGTRLTVT.

Comments on this clone: Sequencing ends 3 residues short of the CDR3 end; the germline J gene provides the rest. V gene TRBV7-7 combines with J gene TRBJ2-2; 11 bases line up with TRBD1. Germline CDR1 and CDR2: SSHAT and FNYEAQ (reference sequence). The CDR3 totals 18 residues. The sequenced part of the CDR3 DNA is TGTGCCAGCAGCACTTGGGACAGGGGGTACCCATCTAATTCACCG. As protein: CASSTWDRGYPSNSP. The whole CDR3 sequence reads CASSTWDRGYPSNSPLFF.

On this clone: The read terminates 3 residues before the CDR3 end, so the remaining end is supplied by the germline J gene. This chain links TRBV11-2 with TRBJ2-1; D might be TRBD1 (6 bases). V lost 4 bases and J 7 bases, leaving 11 bases between the germline ends. The CDR3 totals 13 residues. Germline V lookup: CDR1 SGHAT, CDR2 FQNNGV. The part of the CDR3 DNA that was read is TGTGCCAGCAGCTCAAACAGGGTGAATGAG. Amino acid sequence: CASSSNRVNE. The complete CDR3 protein is CASSSNRVNEQFF. The full variable domain, in which reference TRBV11-2 and TRBJ2-1 provide the parts outside the CDR3, is EAGVAQSPRYKIIEKRQSVAFWCNPISGHATLYWYQQILGQGPKLLIQFQNNGVVDDSQLPKDRFSAERLKGVDSTLKIQPAKLEDSAVYLCASSSNRVNEQFFGPGTRLTVL.